These 31 T cell receptor beta chains originate from one sample sequenced in a study of T cells in Graves' hyperthyroidism and ophthalmopathy. RNA transcripts served as the template for amplifying TCR beta CDR3 regions. TCR CDR3 underwent first-round RT-PCR with the HTBI primer set. TCRdb used MiXCR to reprocess the multiplex PCR reads, holding one entry per CDR3 protein. The sample includes around 340,000 distinct CDR3 sequences, about a sixth seen only once; the top ten take approximately 33%. Sequencing was done on a sample of blood. Receptor source: a woman aged 25 to 45 with Graves' hyperthyroidism that later progressed to Graves' ophthalmopathy.

V and J are TRBV6-1 and TRBJ2-3, with D tentatively TRBD1 or TRBD2 (5 bases each). This CDR3 comprises 15 residues. Germline loops: CDR1 MNHNS, CDR2 SASEGT. V lost 0 bases and J lost 5, with 12 bases in between. CDR3 coding DNA: TGTGCCAGCAGTGAAGCGGCAGGGAGCGTAGATACGCAGTATTTT. Its translation is CASSEAAGSVDTQYF.

The sample holds a few counts of this clonotype. The rearrangement joins TRBV19 to TRBJ1-5, with D perhaps TRBD1 (5 bases). V was shortened by 2 bases and J by 5 bases, with 10 bases between the two germline ends. CDR3 length: 14 residues. Germline lookup yields CDR1 LNHDA and CDR2 SQIVND (reference sequence). The CDR3 sequence: CASSIMGGDQPQHF. In nucleotides, the CDR3 is TGTGCCAGTAGTATAATGGGGGGAGATCAGCCCCAGCATTTT.

This chain uses TRBV4-1 with TRBJ1-3, with a tentative D call TRBD1 (5 bases). Trimming took 3 bases from V and 2 from J, leaving 17 bases between them. CDR3 length: 17 amino acids. Looked up from germline, CDR1 is MGHRA and CDR2 is YSYEKL. This CDR3 is CASSHEQLGRTGNTIYF. CDR3 DNA: TGCGCCAGCAGCCATGAGCAATTGGGACGGACTGGAAACACCATATATTTT.

The table lists this clonotype with many counts. The chain employs TRBV7-7 and TRBJ2-3, with 12 bases identical to TRBD2. The CDR3 runs 16 residues. Trimming removed 5 bases from V and 0 bases from J; junction bases left unmatched: 3. The germline V gene encodes CDR1 SSHAT and CDR2 FNYEAQ (reference sequence). The CDR3 bases are TGTGCCAGCAGCGCTACTAGCGGGGGGAGCACAGATACGCAGTATTTT. It specifies CASSATSGGSTDTQYF.

This clonotype was observed many times. The rearrangement links TRBV25-1 to TRBJ1-4; unclear D gene. Germline-derived CDR1 and CDR2 are MGHDK and SYGVNS. Trimming shortened V by 2 bases and J by 1 base, and 20 bases separated the two germline ends. This CDR3 has 19 amino acids. CDR3 nucleotides: TGTGCCAGCAGTGAAGTTGGGCCACGACCGTATGAAACTAATGAAAAACTGTTTTTT. It yields the protein CASSEVGPRPYETNEKLFF.

This chain uses TRBV9 with TRBJ2-2; D is ambiguous. Trimming removed 1 base at V and 3 bases at J, with 7 bases between. Germline lookup yields CDR1 SGDLS and CDR2 YYNGEE. The CDR3 has 14 residues. CDR3 sequence reads: CASSVSVYTGELFF. CDR3 DNA: TGTGCCAGCAGCGTATCAGTGTACACCGGGGAGCTGTTTTTT.

This clonotype was picked up many times. The chain combines TRBV6-2 or TRBV6-3 with TRBJ1-2, with 10 bases matching TRBD1. V was clipped by 2 bases and J by 8 bases; unmatched bases: 5. Looked up from germline, CDR1 is MNHEY and CDR2 is SVGEGT. The CDR3 length is 14 residues. The DNA for the CDR3 is TGTGCCAGCAGTTACGCGACAGGGGGCCTGGGCTACACCTTC. Translated: CASSYATGGLGYTF.

For the CDR3, the DNA is TGTGCCAGCAGCACTAGGGGGGACCGTTTGGAGACCCAGTACTTC. Protein: CASSTRGDRLETQYF. This chain connects TRBV9 to TRBJ2-5; D may be TRBD1 or TRBD2 (6 bases each). The CDR3 sequence is 15 residues long. The V gene lost 4 bases and the J gene lost 5 bases, with 18 bases spanning the gap. Germline V gene lookup returns CDR1 SGDLS and CDR2 YYNGEE.

This clonotype was seen repeatedly, ten times or more. This CDR3 reads CASSFAGGPKLFF. In nucleotides, the CDR3 is TGTGCCAGCAGTTTTGCAGGGGGCCCGAAACTGTTTTTT. This sequence joins TRBV27 and TRBJ1-4; 8 bases fit TRBD1. Unmatched junction bases numbered 5, after V lost 3 bases and J lost 11 bases. The germline gives CDR1 MNHEY, CDR2 SMNVEV (reference sequence). This CDR3 has 13 amino acids. Looking up the rest from reference TRBV27 and TRBJ1-4 gives the full variable domain: EAQVTQNPRYLITVTGKKLTVTCSQNMNHEYMSWYRQDPGLGLRQIYYSMNVEVTDKGDVPEGYKVSRKEKRNFPLILESPSPNQTSLYFCASSFAGGPKLFFGSGTQLSVL.

V and J are TRBV28 and TRBJ2-7, with 7 bases aligning to TRBD1. The CDR3 is 15 residues long. Germline V gene data show CDR1 as MDHEN and CDR2 as SYDVKM. With 4 bases clipped from V and 5 bases from J, the junction kept 11 bases outside the gene matches. The CDR3 DNA reads TGTGCCAGCAGTTCCACCCGGAACAGGGGCCACGAGCAGTACTTC. It translates to CASSSTRNRGHEQYF.

This clonotype was counted at least ten times. J is TRBJ1-6 and V is TRBV6-1, with 9 bases matching TRBD1. The CDR3 length is 16 residues. V trimming: 6 bases; J trimming: 9 bases; junction bases outside the gene matches: 12. The V gene's germline CDR1 is MNHNS and CDR2 SASEGT. This chain's CDR3 is CASRSKGGQGFSPLHF. The CDR3 nucleotides are TGTGCCAGCAGGTCCAAGGGCGGACAGGGGTTTTCACCCCTCCACTTT.

Many counts were recorded for this clonotype. The V and J genes are TRBV16 and TRBJ1-1; 7 nucleotides match TRBD1. This CDR3 contains 15 residues. The V gene end was trimmed by 0 bases and the J gene end by 3 bases; junction bases not matched to a gene: 4. Germline loops: CDR1 KGHSY, CDR2 FQNENV. The CDR3 nucleotides are TGTGCCAGCAGCCAATCCTTAGGGACAGACACTGAAGCTTTCTTT. Its protein is CASSQSLGTDTEAFF.

In regard to this clonotype: A much larger clonotype is one base distant, so this may be a read error. This chain connects TRBV15 to TRBJ1-5; 7 nucleotides agree with TRBD1. CDR1 is LNHNV and CDR2 is YYDKDF in the germline V gene (reference sequence). The length of the CDR3 is 15 residues. The CDR3 sequence is CPTSSPQTGNQPQHF. CDR3 nucleotides: TGTCCCACCAGCAGCCCCCAGACAGGGAACCAGCCCCAGCATTTT.

Notes on this clonotype: A clone one base away is much larger, so this may be a read error. The CDR3, as DNA: TGTGCCAGCAGTTTCGGTGGGACAGTAGTCTATGGCTACACCTTC. It specifies CASSFGGTVVYGYTF. This chain joins TRBV28 and TRBJ1-2, with 7 positions matching TRBD1. The CDR3 loop spans 15 amino acids. Per the germline V gene, CDR1 is MDHEN and CDR2 is SYDVKM. The J segment lost 4 bases and the V segment lost 3 bases, leaving 8 bases of the junction unmatched.

At least ten counts were recorded for this clonotype. J is TRBJ1-1 and V is TRBV12-3 or TRBV12-4; D not resolved. Deletions cut 6 bases from V and 6 bases from J, with 11 bases between. This CDR3 has 12 residues. The CDR3 loop is CASSLNGAEAFF. The CDR3 DNA reads TGTGCCAGCAGCCTCAATGGGGCTGAAGCTTTCTTT.

The J gene is TRBJ2-1, the V gene TRBV12-3 or TRBV12-4; 7 bases align to TRBD2. V trimming: 6 bases; J trimming: 0 bases; junction bases outside the gene matches: 2. This CDR3 has 14 residues. Here the CDR3 DNA reads TGTGCCAGCAGGGGCGGGAGCTCCTACAATGAGCAGTTCTTC. Encoded protein: CASRGGSSYNEQFF.

This clonotype was seen ten or more times. The chain carries TRBV19 and TRBJ1-2; TRBD1 matches 9 bases. V lost 7 bases, J lost 4 bases, and 10 bases stayed unmatched. Germline V gives CDR1 LNHDA, CDR2 SQIVND (reference sequence). The CDR3 covers 15 residues. The CDR3 loop reads CASTAGTGNSYGYTF. For the CDR3, the DNA is TGTGCCAGTACCGCCGGGACAGGGAATTCCTATGGCTACACCTTC.

This clonotype was seen repeatedly, ten times or more. This sequence joins TRBV11-2 and TRBJ2-1; maybe TRBD2 (5 bases). V lost 4 bases and J lost 9, with 16 bases in between. The CDR3 runs to 14 residues. From germline, CDR1 is SGHAT and CDR2 FQNNGV. CDR3: CASSSRVLRVEQFF. Here the CDR3 DNA reads TGTGCCAGCAGCTCCCGGGTCCTGCGGGTTGAGCAGTTCTTC.

This clonotype was seen many times. The chain recombines TRBV6-1 with TRBJ2-7; D ambiguous. The CDR3 extends over 14 amino acids. V shed 4 bases and J shed 6 bases, with 16 bases lying between them. In germline, CDR1 is MNHNS, CDR2 SASEGT. CDR3 bases: TGTGCCAGCAGTGTAGGGCTGACTGGTGGCGAGCAGTACTTC. Translating gives CASSVGLTGGEQYF.

This clonotype was detected ten times or more. The chain has TRBV20-1 and TRBJ2-7; the D call may be TRBD1 or TRBD2 (5 bases each). The germline gives CDR1 DFQATT, CDR2 SNEGSKA (reference sequence). The CDR3 extends over 15 amino acids. Trimming removed 5 bases at V and 7 bases at J, with 24 bases between. CDR3 sequence reads: CSAGPGRSAWGEQYF. In DNA form, the CDR3 reads TGCAGTGCTGGACCGGGGCGCAGTGCCTGGGGGGAGCAGTACTTC.

The V and J genes are TRBV12-5 and TRBJ2-4; D tentatively fits TRBD1 or TRBD2 (5 bases each). The germline V and J ends were trimmed by 4 bases and 8 bases, with 12 bases remaining between them. CDR3 length equals 13 residues. Germline V gives CDR1 LGHNT, CDR2 FRNRAP. The CDR3, as DNA: TGTGCTAGTGGTTCCCCCGTGGGGGACATTCAGTACTTC. Translation: CASGSPVGDIQYF.

At least ten counts were recorded for this clonotype. The chain carries TRBV2 and TRBJ2-3; 7 positions match TRBD2. This CDR3 has 14 amino acids. Germline loops: CDR1 SNHLY, CDR2 FYNNEI. V shed 7 bases, J shed 2 bases, and the junction held 6 bases outside the gene matches. The DNA of the CDR3 is TGTGCCAGCACCGCGCGGGAGAACACAGATACGCAGTATTTT. Its protein product is CASTARENTDTQYF.

This clonotype was seen a handful of times. The chain employs TRBV4-1 and TRBJ2-2, with 12 nucleotides matching TRBD2. This CDR3 region has 16 residues. Germline loops: CDR1 MGHRA, CDR2 YSYEKL. V shed 1 base and J 5 bases; nucleotides not matched to a gene: 2. The CDR3 sequence is CASSQGGLAGTGELFF. The CDR3 bases are TGCGCCAGCAGCCAAGGCGGACTAGCGGGGACCGGGGAGCTGTTTTTT.

This clonotype is judged medium-sized. The chain uses TRBV2 and TRBJ2-5, with 12 nucleotides matching TRBD2. The V and J ends lost 11 bases and 1 base, in that order; junction bases with no gene match: 8. CDR3 length: 15 amino acids. The germline gives CDR1 SNHLY, CDR2 FYNNEI. CDR3 DNA sequence: TGTGCCGGCAAGAAGACTAGCGGGAGCCAAGAGACCCAGTACTTC. Its protein is CAGKKTSGSQETQYF.

The table lists this clonotype with a few counts. The CDR3 here is CSARLERAGELFF. In DNA form, the CDR3 reads TGCAGTGCCCGCCTAGAGAGGGCGGGGGAGCTGTTTTTT. The rearrangement uses TRBV20-1 and TRBJ2-2; perhaps TRBD2 as D (5 bases). CDR1 and CDR2 (germline): DFQATT, SNEGSKA (reference sequence). V was shortened by 6 bases and J by 8 bases, with 16 bases between the two germline ends. The CDR3 runs to 13 residues.

This clonotype was counted ten times or more. This rearrangement joins TRBV7-2 to TRBJ2-5, with D hard to call. The germline V gene encodes CDR1 SGHTA and CDR2 FQGNSA. The CDR3 is 13 amino acids. Trimming took 3 bases from V and 4 from J, leaving 9 bases between them. CDR3 sequence (DNA): TGTGCCAGCAGCTTTCGGATCGGAGAGACCCAGTACTTC. Amino acid sequence: CASSFRIGETQYF.

This clonotype was counted only a few times. The chain employs TRBV4-1 and TRBJ1-6, with D possibly matching TRBD1 (5 bases). The V gene lost 3 bases and the J gene lost 8 bases, with 14 bases spanning the gap. The CDR3 consists of 15 residues. CDR1 is MGHRA and CDR2 is YSYEKL in the germline V gene. CDR3 DNA sequence: TGCGCCAGCAGCCAGGTATCAGGGAACGATTCACCCCTCCACTTT. It specifies CASSQVSGNDSPLHF.

The CDR3 DNA sequence: TGTGCCAGTAGTAAGGGAGGCACTTATGACTACGAGCAGTACTTC. It translates to CASSKGGTYDYEQYF. This rearrangement joins TRBV19 to TRBJ2-7; a weak D match, TRBD2 (6 bases). The CDR3 loop spans 15 amino acids. Germline loops: CDR1 LNHDA, CDR2 SQIVND (reference sequence). V lost 4 bases, J lost 3 bases, and 16 bases lay in between.

At least ten counts were recorded for this clonotype. The J gene is TRBJ2-1, the V gene TRBV27, with 8 bases identical to TRBD2. Per the germline V gene, CDR1 is MNHEY and CDR2 is SMNVEV (reference sequence). CDR3 length: 15 residues. J gave up 3 bases and V 0 bases, and 1 base lay outside the gene matches. In DNA form, the CDR3 reads TGTGCCAGCAGTTTATCAGCGGGGGACTACAATGAGCAGTTCTTC. This translates into CASSLSAGDYNEQFF.

This clonotype was recorded many times. V usage is TRBV15 and J usage is TRBJ2-3; 7 positions agree with TRBD2. This CDR3 comprises 16 residues. The V segment lost 1 base and the J segment 4 bases; nucleotides outside the gene matches: 8. Germline assignment: CDR1 LNHNV and CDR2 YYDKDF (reference sequence). In nucleotides, the CDR3 is TGTGCCACCAGCAGAGGTGATAGCGGGCCTTCAGATACGCAGTATTTT. Translating it yields CATSRGDSGPSDTQYF.

In its sample, this clonotype was seen many times. The rearrangement links TRBV19 to TRBJ2-1; D gene ambiguous. The CDR3 consists of 13 residues. V lost 7 bases and J 3 bases, leaving 10 bases between the germline ends. Germline loops: CDR1 LNHDA, CDR2 SQIVND (reference sequence). CDR3 DNA: TGTGCCAGTACCCGAACGAGCTACAATGAGCAGTTCTTC. It is translated as CASTRTSYNEQFF.